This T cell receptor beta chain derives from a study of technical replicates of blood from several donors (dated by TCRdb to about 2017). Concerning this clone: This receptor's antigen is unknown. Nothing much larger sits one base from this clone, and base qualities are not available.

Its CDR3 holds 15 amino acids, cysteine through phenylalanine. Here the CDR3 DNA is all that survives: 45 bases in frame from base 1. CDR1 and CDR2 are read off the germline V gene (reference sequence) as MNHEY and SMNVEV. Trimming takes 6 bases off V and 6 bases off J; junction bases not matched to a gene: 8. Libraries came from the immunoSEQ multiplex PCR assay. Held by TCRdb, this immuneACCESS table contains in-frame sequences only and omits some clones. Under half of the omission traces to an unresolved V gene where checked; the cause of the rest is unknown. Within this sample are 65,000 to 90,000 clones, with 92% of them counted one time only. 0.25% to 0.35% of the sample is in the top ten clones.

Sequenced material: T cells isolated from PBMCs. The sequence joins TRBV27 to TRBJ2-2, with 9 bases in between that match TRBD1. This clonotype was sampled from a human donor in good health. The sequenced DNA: TGTGCCAGCAGACTGACAGGGGGAAGTGCCGGGGAGCTGTTTTTT. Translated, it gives CASRLTGGSAGELFF.